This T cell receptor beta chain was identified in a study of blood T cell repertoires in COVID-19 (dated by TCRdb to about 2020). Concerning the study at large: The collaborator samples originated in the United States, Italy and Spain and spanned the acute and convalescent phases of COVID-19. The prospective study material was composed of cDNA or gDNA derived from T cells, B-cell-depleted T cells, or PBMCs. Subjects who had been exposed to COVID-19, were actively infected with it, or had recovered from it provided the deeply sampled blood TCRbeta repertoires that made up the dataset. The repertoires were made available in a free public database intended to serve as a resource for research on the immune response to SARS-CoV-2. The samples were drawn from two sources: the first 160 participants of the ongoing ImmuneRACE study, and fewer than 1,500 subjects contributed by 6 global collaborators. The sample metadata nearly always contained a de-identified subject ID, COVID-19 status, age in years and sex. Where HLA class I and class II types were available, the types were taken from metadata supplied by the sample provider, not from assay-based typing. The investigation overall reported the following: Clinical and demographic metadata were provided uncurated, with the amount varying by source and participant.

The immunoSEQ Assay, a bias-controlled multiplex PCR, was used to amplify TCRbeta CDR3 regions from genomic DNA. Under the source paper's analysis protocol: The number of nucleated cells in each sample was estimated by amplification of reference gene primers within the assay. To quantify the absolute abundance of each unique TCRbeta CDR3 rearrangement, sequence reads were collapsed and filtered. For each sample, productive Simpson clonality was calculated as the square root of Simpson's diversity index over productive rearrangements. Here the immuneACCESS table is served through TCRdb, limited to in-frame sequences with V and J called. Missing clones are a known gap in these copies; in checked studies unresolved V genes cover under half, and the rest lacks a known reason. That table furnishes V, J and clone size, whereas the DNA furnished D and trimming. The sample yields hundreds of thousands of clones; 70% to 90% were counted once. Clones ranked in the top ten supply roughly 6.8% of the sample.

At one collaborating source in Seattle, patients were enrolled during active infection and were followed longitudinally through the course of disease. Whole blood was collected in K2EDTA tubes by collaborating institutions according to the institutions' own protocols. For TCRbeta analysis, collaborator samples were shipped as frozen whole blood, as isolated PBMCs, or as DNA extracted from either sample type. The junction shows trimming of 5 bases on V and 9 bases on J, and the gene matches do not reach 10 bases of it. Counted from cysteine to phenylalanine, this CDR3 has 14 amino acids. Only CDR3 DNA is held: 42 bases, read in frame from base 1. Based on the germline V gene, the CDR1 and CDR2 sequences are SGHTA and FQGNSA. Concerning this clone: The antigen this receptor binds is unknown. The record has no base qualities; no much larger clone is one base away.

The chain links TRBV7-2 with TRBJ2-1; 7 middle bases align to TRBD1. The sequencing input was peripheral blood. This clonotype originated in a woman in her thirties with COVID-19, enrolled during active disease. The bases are TGTGCCAGCAGCCCAGGGACAGCCCTGAGTGAGCAGTTCTTC. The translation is CASSPGTALSEQFF.